Listed here are 24 T cell receptor beta chains from one sample, sequenced in a study of T cells expressing NK-cell markers. From its re-call of the 5' RACE reads, TCRdb lists each CDR3 protein once, without DNA. Its clone listing holds roughly 420,000 distinct CDR3 sequences. Sequencing was done on a sample of blood T cells: a sorted CD56 or NKG2C T cell subset, CD4+ or CD8+ T cells, or bulk PBMC T cells (not recorded which). These receptors were collected from a woman between 18 and 70 years old in good health.

The J gene is TRBJ1-2, the V gene TRBV6-6. The V gene's germline CDR1 is MNHNY and CDR2 SVGAGI (reference sequence). The CDR3 runs 12 residues. CDR3 amino acids: CASSYSSGGYTF.

The rearrangement links TRBV5-6 to TRBJ2-7; lacking DNA, the TRBD2 call made by TCRdb goes unchecked. The CDR3 is 16 residues long. Per the germline V gene, CDR1 is SGHDT and CDR2 is YYEEEE. The CDR3 sequence is CASSFRLAGGMYEQYF.

This chain joins TRBV18 and TRBJ2-1; as DNA is missing, the TRBD1 call by TCRdb cannot be tested. This CDR3 is 16 amino acids long. Germline loops: CDR1 KGHSH, CDR2 LQKENI. The CDR3 reads CASSPGQGAGGPEQFF.

This rearrangement joins TRBV7-3 to TRBJ2-3; without DNA, the TCRdb call of TRBD1 cannot be checked. Germline CDR1 and CDR2: SGHTA and FQGTGA. This CDR3 contains 15 residues. The CDR3 spells CASSLAGWGTDTQYF.

CDR3: CASSLERTSAGNEQFF. This rearrangement joins TRBV7-2 to TRBJ2-1; TCRdb's D call, TRBD2, is unchecked because there is no DNA. Germline assignment: CDR1 SGHTA and CDR2 FQGNSA. This CDR3 contains 16 residues.

V usage is TRBV18 and J usage is TRBJ1-1; as DNA is missing, the TRBD1 call by TCRdb cannot be tested. The CDR3 runs 15 residues. Germline lookup yields CDR1 KGHSH and CDR2 LQKENI. The CDR3 sequence is CASSPPGRGSTEAFF.

The V gene is TRBV30, the J gene TRBJ2-2; TCRdb's D gene call, TRBD1, goes unchecked for lack of DNA. The germline V gene has CDR1 GTSNPN and CDR2 SVGIG (reference sequence). The CDR3 consists of 14 residues. The CDR3 sequence: CACSTGFNTGELFF.

The gene calls are TRBV7-8 and TRBJ2-2. Germline CDR1 and CDR2: SGHVS and FQNEAQ. The CDR3 is 17 amino acids. The CDR3 here is CASSLAASGSNTGELFF.

The chain uses TRBV5-1 and TRBJ2-1; TCRdb proposes TRBD2, but this gene call is untestable without DNA. The CDR3 has 17 amino acids. Per germline, CDR1 SGHRS and CDR2 YFSETQ. The CDR3 spells CASSLDASGGFGDEQFF.

The genes are TRBV29-1 and TRBJ2-1; the TRBD1 assignment by TCRdb is unverifiable without DNA. The germline V gene encodes CDR1 SQVTM and CDR2 ANQGSEA. CDR3 size: 13 residues. CDR3 protein: CSVGTGGGNEQFF.

This sequence joins TRBV6-1 and TRBJ1-2; TCRdb returns TRBD1, unconfirmable since there is no DNA. Germline V gene lookup returns CDR1 MNHNS and CDR2 SASEGT. The CDR3 runs to 15 residues. CDR3 sequence: CASSTGTGVGYGYTF.

The chain recombines TRBV29-1 with TRBJ2-5; TCRdb outputs TRBD2, but without DNA this stays unchecked. Germline CDR1 is SQVTM and CDR2 is ANQGSEA. This CDR3 has 13 amino acids. The CDR3 protein is CSALWRASGTQYF.

The V call is TRBV9, the J call TRBJ2-1; TCRdb's assignment of TRBD2 cannot be checked, as there is no DNA. Germline lookup yields CDR1 SGDLS and CDR2 YYNGEE. This CDR3 spans 16 amino acids. CDR3: CASRELLAGSYNEQFF.

The chain has TRBV27 and TRBJ2-7; as DNA is missing, the TRBD1 call by TCRdb cannot be tested. Germline assignment: CDR1 MNHEY and CDR2 SMNVEV (reference sequence). CDR3 length equals 17 residues. CDR3 in amino acids: CASSSIHRGPSSYEQYF.

The CDR3 loop is CASSPGGSGYTDTQYF. The chain combines TRBV9 with TRBJ2-3; TCRdb lists TRBD1, though no DNA is available to test this call. This CDR3 contains 16 residues. In germline, CDR1 is SGDLS, CDR2 YYNGEE.

The chain is built from TRBV20-1 and TRBJ2-3; with no DNA, the TCRdb D assignment of TRBD1 cannot be verified. CDR3 length: 15 residues. Looked up from germline, CDR1 is DFQATT and CDR2 is SNEGSKA (reference sequence). The CDR3 loop reads CSATGQGDDPDTQYF.

This chain joins TRBV6-2 or TRBV6-3 and TRBJ2-1; TCRdb selects TRBD2, and the lack of DNA leaves this call unchecked. The germline V gene encodes CDR1 MNHEY and CDR2 SVGEGT. This CDR3 is 14 amino acids long. The CDR3 loop is CASSRWRGDGEQFF.

The rearrangement uses TRBV15 and TRBJ2-3. Germline V gives CDR1 LNHNV, CDR2 YYDKDF (reference sequence). CDR3 size: 12 residues. The CDR3: CATSRGLYTQYF.

The V and J genes are TRBV12-3 or TRBV12-4 and TRBJ1-1. The CDR3 extends over 14 amino acids. This chain's CDR3 is CASSLVFGVTEAFF.

This chain's CDR3 is CSARRLADGKNIQYF. The chain couples TRBV20-1 to TRBJ2-4; TCRdb's D call, TRBD2, is unchecked because there is no DNA. Germline CDR1 reads DFQATT; CDR2 reads SNEGSKA (reference sequence). The CDR3 contains 15 residues.

The chain carries TRBV29-1 and TRBJ2-6. Per germline, CDR1 SQVTM and CDR2 ANQGSEA. The CDR3 is 14 residues long. The CDR3 is CSVDQNSGANVLTF.

The V gene is TRBV20-1, the J gene TRBJ1-2; TCRdb proposes TRBD1, but this gene call is untestable without DNA. The V gene's germline CDR1 is DFQATT and CDR2 SNEGSKA (reference sequence). The CDR3 covers 15 residues. The CDR3: CSARDRGMDSRGYTF.

The chain combines TRBV20-1 with TRBJ2-5. Germline CDR1 and CDR2: DFQATT and SNEGSKA (reference sequence). This CDR3 contains 13 residues. The CDR3 protein is CSARVVRQETQYF.

The V call is TRBV4-1, the J call TRBJ2-1. The CDR3 is made up of 15 amino acids. CDR1 MGHRA and CDR2 YSYEKL come from the germline V gene. The CDR3 here is CASSQAMSSYNEQFF.